This is a list of T cell receptor beta chains from one sample in a study of identical twins. One entry per CDR3 protein, called by TCRdb with MiXCR from the 5' RACE reads. The data contain about 220,000 distinct CDR3 sequences, approximately 7.8% of them singletons. These same records also appear under a second study, on yellow fever vaccine responses in identical twins.

Input material: CD8+ T cells sorted from blood. The receptors come from a woman between 18 and 30 years old in good health. Both conserved end residues are part of each CDR3. The D gene is left open where the match is weak. A clone size is listed for some rows: how often the clone was seen (once, few, many), or a class if it is expanded.

>.|TRBV15|TRBJ2-5|.
TGTGCCACCAGCGACGGGCGGCAAGAGACCCAGTACTTC
CATSDGRQETQYF
>TRBD2|TRBV20-1|TRBJ2-5|.
TGCAGTGCTTTCCAGAGCGGGAGGGCTGAAGAGACCCAGTACTTC
CSAFQSGRAEETQYF
>.|TRBV7-9|TRBJ2-3|few
TGTGCCAGCAGCTTCCCTCCAGCGGACTCCAGAGATACGCAGTATTTT
CASSFPPADSRDTQYF
>.|TRBV6-1|TRBJ1-1|many
TGTGCCAGCAGTCGGGACTCTGGAACTGAAGCTTTCTTT
CASSRDSGTEAFF
>.|TRBV12-3/TRBV12-4|TRBJ1-3|many
TGTGCCAGCAGGCCACAGGGCTCTGGAAACACCATATATTTT
CASRPQGSGNTIYF
>.|TRBV15|TRBJ2-1|few
TGTGCCACCAGCAGGGCCCGGGGGAACAATGAGCAGTTCTTC
CATSRARGNNEQFF
>TRBD2|TRBV20-1|TRBJ2-7|few
TGCAGTGCAAGAATAGCGGGAGCCCCCTACGAGCAGTACTTC
CSARIAGAPYEQYF
>.|TRBV6-1|TRBJ2-7|.
TGTGCCAGCAGCCCTCAGGGGGGGACCTACGAGCAGTACTTC
CASSPQGGTYEQYF
>TRBD2|TRBV20-1|TRBJ2-1|many
TGCAGTGCTAGTCCGACTAGCGGGGGGGCCAATGAGCAGTTCTTC
CSASPTSGGANEQFF
>.|TRBV5-1|TRBJ2-1|many
TGCGCCAGCAGCTTGAGGACCCGGGAGCAAAGCACCTACAATGAGCAGTTCTTC
CASSLRTREQSTYNEQFF
>TRBD2|TRBV6-2/TRBV6-3|TRBJ2-1|.
TGTGCCAGCAGTTACGAGCTAGCGGGGTACAATGAGCAGTTCTTC
CASSYELAGYNEQFF
>.|TRBV12-3/TRBV12-4|TRBJ1-5|many
TGTGCCAGCAGTTCCGGGAACAATCAGCCCCAGCATTTT
CASSSGNNQPQHF
>.|TRBV12-3/TRBV12-4|TRBJ1-2|many
TGTGCCAGCAGTCGGGCCCTTACGGCCGGCTACACCTTC
CASSRALTAGYTF
>.|TRBV15|TRBJ1-2|few
TGTGCCACCAGCAGAGACGGGACGAACGAAGCTAACTATGGCTACACCTTC
CATSRDGTNEANYGYTF
>.|TRBV2|TRBJ2-7|.
TGTGCCAGCAGTGAGGCTTTCTACGAGCAGTACTTC
CASSEAFYEQYF
>.|TRBV6-2/TRBV6-3|TRBJ2-7|.
TGTGCCAGCAGTTACGGAGAATACGAGCAGTACTTC
CASSYGEYEQYF
>.|TRBV2|TRBJ2-1|.
TGTGCCAGCAACGACCTTGAGCAGTTCTTC
CASNDLEQFF
>TRBD2|TRBV7-8|TRBJ2-1|many
TGTGCCAGCAGCCTTAGCGGGGGGGCCAGCAATGAGCAGTTCTTC
CASSLSGGASNEQFF
>.|TRBV28|TRBJ2-1|many
TGTGCCAGCAGTTTACGTGGGAGTAAGTACAATGAGCAGTTCTTC
CASSLRGSKYNEQFF
>.|TRBV11-3|TRBJ1-3|few
TGTGCCAGCAGCTTAGGACGGTTCTTTTCTGGAAACACCATATATTTT
CASSLGRFFSGNTIYF
>TRBD1|TRBV20-1|TRBJ1-2|few
TGCAGTGCTAGAGATCGAGACAGGGGAAAAGAGAGCTACACCTTC
CSARDRDRGKESYTF
>TRBD2|TRBV29-1|TRBJ2-1|many
TGCAGCGGGGGGGGTCTAGCGGGAGAAGTCCCCTACAATGAGCAGTTCTTC
CSGGGLAGEVPYNEQFF
>.|TRBV5-1|TRBJ2-7|few
TGCGCCAGCAGCTTGGATCCGGGGTCCGAGCAGTACTTC
CASSLDPGSEQYF
>.|TRBV24-1|TRBJ2-3|few
TGTGCCACCAGTCGGAAGGGGCGTGCAGATACGCAGTATTTT
CATSRKGRADTQYF
>TRBD2|TRBV28|TRBJ2-1|.
TGTGCCAGCAATAGCGGGAGCAATGAGCAGTTCTTC
CASNSGSNEQFF
>.|TRBV12-3/TRBV12-4|TRBJ1-2|few
TGTGCCAGCACTTTGGGAGGGATGGGCTACACCTTC
CASTLGGMGYTF
>.|TRBV12-3/TRBV12-4|TRBJ2-3|.
TGTGCCAGCAGCCCGTCGGGGAGCCCGGATACGCAGTATTTT
CASSPSGSPDTQYF
>TRBD1|TRBV20-1|TRBJ1-6|few
TGCAGTGCTACCACAACAGGGGATTTTTGGGATTCACCCCTCCACTTT
CSATTTGDFWDSPLHF
>.|TRBV4-1|TRBJ1-2|few
TGCGCCAGCAGCACAGCCTACTATGGCTACACCTTC
CASSTAYYGYTF
>TRBD1|TRBV13|TRBJ2-5|.
TGTGCCAGCAGCCTCGCGGGACAGGCGCCAGAGACCCAGTACTTC
CASSLAGQAPETQYF
>TRBD2|TRBV12-3/TRBV12-4|TRBJ2-1|many
TGTGCCAGCAGTCCGCCGGGACTAGCGGGGACCAATGAGCAGTTCTTC
CASSPPGLAGTNEQFF
>.|TRBV5-1|TRBJ1-1|.
TGCGCCAGCAGCTTGTTGAGTTTAAGCACTGAAGCTTTCTTT
CASSLLSLSTEAFF
>.|TRBV7-8|TRBJ2-1|many
TGTGCCAGCAGCTTAGCGAGGGTACACGGACCCTTTGGCAATGAGCAGTTCTTC
CASSLARVHGPFGNEQFF
>TRBD2|TRBV28|TRBJ2-1|many
TGTGCCAGCAGTTTCGGCGGGAGGAATGAGCAGTTCTTC
CASSFGGRNEQFF
>.|TRBV27|TRBJ1-2|many
TGTGCCAGCAGTATAGGGGCCTCTAACTATGGCTACACCTTC
CASSIGASNYGYTF
>.|TRBV10-1|TRBJ1-1|many
TGCGCCAGCAGCAACACAAACACTGAAGCTTTCTTT
CASSNTNTEAFF
>.|TRBV4-1|TRBJ2-2|many
TGCGCCAGCAGCCAAGAGCGGTCACACACCGGGGAGCTGTTTTTT
CASSQERSHTGELFF
>.|TRBV18|TRBJ2-2|many
TGTGCCAGCTCTATGAGGGATTCGAACACCGGGGAGCTGTTTTTT
CASSMRDSNTGELFF
>TRBD1|TRBV29-1|TRBJ1-6|many
TGCAGCGTTGTGCCGACAGGGCCTAATTCACCCCTCCACTTT
CSVVPTGPNSPLHF
>TRBD2|TRBV6-5|TRBJ2-1|many
TGTGCCAGCAGCTTAGTGGGACTAGCGGGAGGTGAGCAGTTCTTC
CASSLVGLAGGEQFF
>.|TRBV24-1|TRBJ2-3|few
TGTGCCACCCACCCTGGGTGGTCCGAGACAGATACGCAGTATTTT
CATHPGWSETDTQYF
>TRBD2|TRBV12-3/TRBV12-4|TRBJ2-2|many
TGTGCCAGCAGTTTTAGACTAGCAAAGACCGGGGAGCTGTTTTTT
CASSFRLAKTGELFF
>TRBD1|TRBV7-9|TRBJ1-4|many
TGTGCCAGCAGCCGTAAGACAGGGGTGGATGAAAAACTGTTTTTT
CASSRKTGVDEKLFF
>TRBD1|TRBV5-1|TRBJ2-5|few
TGCGCCAGCAGCGGGACAGGGGCGTACCAAGAGACCCAGTACTTC
CASSGTGAYQETQYF
>.|TRBV27|TRBJ2-1|few
TGTGCCAGCAGTCTGAAGAATCCAGTCTCCTACAATGAGCAGTTCTTC
CASSLKNPVSYNEQFF
>TRBD2|TRBV2|TRBJ2-5|few
TGTGCCAGCAGTGTGGTAGCGGGGGTTGAAGAGACCCAGTACTTC
CASSVVAGVEETQYF